The subject of this entry is one T cell receptor (beta chain). Its antigen is undetermined. These data originate in a study of T cell responses to AZD1222 COVID-19 vaccine. Whole-study findings and limits: The donor group comprised mostly white British people and more females; the analysis possibly underestimated clonal diversity.

Trimming at V came to 4 bases and at J to 1 base, leaving 5 bases not matched to a gene. Germline CDR1 is MNHEY and CDR2 is SVGEGT. This CDR3 comprises 16 residues. Data came from immunoSEQ multiplex PCR; TCRdb stores just in-frame clones and leaves some out. The top ten clones hold 1.5% to 1.8% of a sample with about 130,000 clones, more than 80% of them seen once. The rearrangement uses TRBV6-2 or TRBV6-3 and TRBJ2-1, with TRBD2 matching 9 bases. The receptor was derived from an adult in good health. The sequences come from peripheral blood, collected on day 0 of AZD1222 vaccination. Written as DNA, the CDR3 is TGTGCCAGCAGTTCCCCGCTAGCGGGGTCCTACAATGAGCAGTTCTTC. Protein sequence: CASSSPLAGSYNEQFF.